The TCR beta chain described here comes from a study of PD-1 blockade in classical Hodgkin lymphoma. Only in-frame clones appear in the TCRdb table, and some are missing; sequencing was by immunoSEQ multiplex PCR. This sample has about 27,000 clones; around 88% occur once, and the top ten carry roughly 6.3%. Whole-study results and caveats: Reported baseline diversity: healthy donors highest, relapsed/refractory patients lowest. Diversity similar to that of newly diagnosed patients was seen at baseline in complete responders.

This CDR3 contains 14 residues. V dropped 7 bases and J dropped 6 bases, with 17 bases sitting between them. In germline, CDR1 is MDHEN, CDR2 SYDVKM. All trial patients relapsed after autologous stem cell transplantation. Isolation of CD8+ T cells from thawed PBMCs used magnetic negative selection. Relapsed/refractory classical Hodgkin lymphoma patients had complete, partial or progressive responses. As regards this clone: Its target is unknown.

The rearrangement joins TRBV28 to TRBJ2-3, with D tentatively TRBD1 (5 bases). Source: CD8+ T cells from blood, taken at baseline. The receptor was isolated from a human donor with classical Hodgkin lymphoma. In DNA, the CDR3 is TGTGCCAGCACCATAGGGGCTACGTGGGATACGCAGTATTTT. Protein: CASTIGATWDTQYF.